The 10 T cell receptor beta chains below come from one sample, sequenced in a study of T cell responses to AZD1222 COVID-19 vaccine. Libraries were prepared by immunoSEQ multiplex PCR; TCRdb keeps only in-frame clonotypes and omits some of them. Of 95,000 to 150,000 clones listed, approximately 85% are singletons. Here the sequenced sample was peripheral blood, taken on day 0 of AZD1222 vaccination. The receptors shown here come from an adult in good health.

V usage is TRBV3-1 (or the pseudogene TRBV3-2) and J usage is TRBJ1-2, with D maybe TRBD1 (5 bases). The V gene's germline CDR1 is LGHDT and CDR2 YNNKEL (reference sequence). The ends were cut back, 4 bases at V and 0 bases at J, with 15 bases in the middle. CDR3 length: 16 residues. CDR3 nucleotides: TGTGCCAGCAGCCGGGGGTCCTATAGATCTAACTATGGCTACACCTTC. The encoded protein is CASSRGSYRSNYGYTF.

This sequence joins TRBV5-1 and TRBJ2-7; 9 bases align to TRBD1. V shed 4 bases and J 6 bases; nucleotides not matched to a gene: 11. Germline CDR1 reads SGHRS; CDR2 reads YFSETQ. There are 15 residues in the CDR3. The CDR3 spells CASSLTGGRYSEQYF. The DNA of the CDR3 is TGCGCCAGCAGCCTTACAGGGGGCCGCTACTCCGAGCAGTACTTC. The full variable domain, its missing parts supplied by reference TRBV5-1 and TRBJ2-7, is KAGVTQTPRYLIKTRGQQVTLSCSPISGHRSVSWYQQTPGQGLQFLFEYFSETQRNKGNFPGRFSGRQFSNSRSEMNVSTLELGDSALYLCASSLTGGRYSEQYFGPGTRLTVT.

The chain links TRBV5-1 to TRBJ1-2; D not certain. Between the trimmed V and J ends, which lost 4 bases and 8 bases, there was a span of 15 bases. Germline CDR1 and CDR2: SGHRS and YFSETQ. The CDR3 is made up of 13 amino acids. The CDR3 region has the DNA TGCGCCAGCAGCGCCGATCAGTCTGGAGGCTACACCTTC. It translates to CASSADQSGGYTF.

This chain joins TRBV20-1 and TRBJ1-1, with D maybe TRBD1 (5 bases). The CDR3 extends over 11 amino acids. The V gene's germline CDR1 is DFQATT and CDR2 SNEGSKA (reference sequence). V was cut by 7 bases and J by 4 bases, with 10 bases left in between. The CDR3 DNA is TGCAGTGGCCAGGGAGGCACTGAAGCTTTCTTT. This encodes CSGQGGTEAFF.

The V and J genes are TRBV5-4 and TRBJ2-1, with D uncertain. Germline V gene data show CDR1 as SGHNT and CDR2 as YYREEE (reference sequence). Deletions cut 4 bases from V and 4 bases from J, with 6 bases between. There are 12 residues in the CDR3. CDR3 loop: CASSPSYNEQFF. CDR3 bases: TGTGCCAGCAGCCCCTCTTACAATGAGCAGTTCTTC.

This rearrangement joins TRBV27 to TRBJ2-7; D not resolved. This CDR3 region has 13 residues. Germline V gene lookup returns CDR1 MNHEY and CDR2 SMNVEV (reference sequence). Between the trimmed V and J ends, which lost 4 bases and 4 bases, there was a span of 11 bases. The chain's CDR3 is CASSWTDGYEQYF. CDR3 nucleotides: TGTGCCAGCAGTTGGACGGACGGGTACGAGCAGTACTTC.

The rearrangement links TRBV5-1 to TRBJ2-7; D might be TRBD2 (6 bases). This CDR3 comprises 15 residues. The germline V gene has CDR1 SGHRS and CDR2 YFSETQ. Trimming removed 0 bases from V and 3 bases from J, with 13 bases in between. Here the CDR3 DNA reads TGCGCCAGCAGCTTGGCTCGGGGGTTGGACTACGAGCAGTACTTC. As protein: CASSLARGLDYEQYF. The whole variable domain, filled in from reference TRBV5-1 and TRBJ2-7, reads KAGVTQTPRYLIKTRGQQVTLSCSPISGHRSVSWYQQTPGQGLQFLFEYFSETQRNKGNFPGRFSGRQFSNSRSEMNVSTLELGDSALYLCASSLARGLDYEQYFGPGTRLTVT.

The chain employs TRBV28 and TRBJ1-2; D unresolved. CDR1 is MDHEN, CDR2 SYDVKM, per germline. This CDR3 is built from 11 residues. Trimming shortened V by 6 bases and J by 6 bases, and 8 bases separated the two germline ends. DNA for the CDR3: TGTGCCAGCAGCAATGATCATGGCTACACCTTC. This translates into CASSNDHGYTF.

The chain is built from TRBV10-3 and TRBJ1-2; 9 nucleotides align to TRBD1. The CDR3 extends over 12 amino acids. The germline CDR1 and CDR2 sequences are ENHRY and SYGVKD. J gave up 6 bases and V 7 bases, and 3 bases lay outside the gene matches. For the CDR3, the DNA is TGTGCCATCACGAGACAGGGGGATGGCTACACCTTC. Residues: CAITRQGDGYTF.

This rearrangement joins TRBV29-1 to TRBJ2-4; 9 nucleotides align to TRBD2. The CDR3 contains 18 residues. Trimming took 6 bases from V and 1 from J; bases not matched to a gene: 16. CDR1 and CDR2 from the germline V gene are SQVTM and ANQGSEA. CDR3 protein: CSVSPAGGRGLAKNIQYF. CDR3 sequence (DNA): TGCAGCGTCTCCCCGGCCGGCGGGAGGGGTTTGGCCAAAAACATTCAGTACTTC.